What follows describes a single TCR beta chain. The table lists this clonotype with many counts. There is no known antigen for this receptor. No much larger clone exists at a distance of one base, and base qualities are not known. This sample was included in a study of Graves' ophthalmopathy and Graves' hyperthyroidism listed by TCRdb under 2018. For context, the study as a whole: Peripheral blood was collected at initial diagnosis, before any treatment. To tell Graves' ophthalmopathy apart from Graves' hyperthyroidism, and to predict which patients would progress to ophthalmopathy, the study relied on TCR beta repertoire signatures. In total, approximately 130 blood samples were TCR-sequenced: roughly 45 ophthalmopathy, 80 or so hyperthyroidism and roughly 17 hyperthyroidism-to-ophthalmopathy patients. To explore V-J signatures distinguishing ophthalmopathy from hyperthyroidism, a discovery set of roughly 98 patients (around 42 ophthalmopathy, around 55 stable hyperthyroidism) was enrolled. For independent validation, a separate cohort was made up of around 18 hyperthyroidism patients plus 17 patients who later progressed from hyperthyroidism to ophthalmopathy. T-cell repertoires of thyroid tissue and blood were compared in about six hyperthyroidism patients. After sampling, hyperthyroidism patients received methimazole starting at 30 mg daily, and ophthalmopathy patients received high-dose intravenous methylprednisolone. The research as a whole found: In cross-validation, the 13-signature model distinguished ophthalmopathy from stable hyperthyroidism with less than 90% sensitivity and around 83% specificity, while in the test set the corresponding values were about 80% and 75%. Among expanded thyroid clonotypes with frequency above 0.001, most also showed up in blood, which suggests that blood repertoires may reflect the thyroid immune response. No statistical method was used to predetermine the sample size, and group allocation was not hidden from the investigators. In validation, the model predicted ophthalmopathy progression with less than 71% sensitivity and about 77% specificity; some twelve predicted patients were CT-confirmed with GO in a median of approximately 6.5 months.

Patients with ophthalmopathy had moderately to severely active disease, with a Clinical Activity Score of 3 or more, a NOSPECS grade of 4 or more, and a disease duration of less than 3 months. Patients with other autoimmune diseases, uncontrolled infections, pregnancy or lactation were excluded from the study. Clinical symptoms, serum thyroxine, TRAb, thyroid ultrasound and orbital computed tomography were used for diagnosis. PBMCs were isolated from 10 ml of fresh peripheral blood by Ficoll-Paque density gradient centrifugation. Total RNA was extracted with Trizol reagent and quality-checked on an Agilent 2100 Bioanalyzer. For repertoire sequencing, TCR beta CDR3 regions were amplified from RNA transcripts. A first-round RT-PCR used HTBI primers with the Qiagen OneStep RT-PCR kit, followed by a second-round multiplex PCR, size selection and purification. The libraries underwent paired-end sequencing with 100 bp reads on an Illumina HiSeq2000. The authors' analysis ran thus. SOAPnuke was used to process the reads, removing any read that contained adapters or uncalled bases, had a mean Phred below 15, or lacked an exact match to the constant primer or identifier. COPE v1.2.5 was used to merge the high-quality paired reads. Each unique nucleotide sequence was treated as a clonotype, and MiTCR v1.1 was used to align the clonotypes to the IMGT TRB V, D and J references. Analysis was restricted to V-J combinations with a frequency above 0.0001, which covered about 99% of repertoires. For each V-J combination, a TCR clonal expansion and chaos score was defined as the ratio of F50 clonal expansion to chaos observed in the TCRdist matrix. Welch's t-statistics and random forest were used to reduce the features to 10 to 15 V-J combinations, which were then used as input to a naive Bayes classifier. The Morisita-Horn index was used to measure how similar the thyroid and blood repertoires were. Using fastp trimming at Q25 and MiXCR clonotype assembly, TCRdb reanalyzed the public sequencing data and kept in-frame beta chains. Rows merge per CDR3 protein into single entries with the most common DNA and genes. TCRdb, not the original authors, processed these V and J calls. This sample is represented by more than 550,000 distinct CDR3 sequences; about 38% of them were singletons. The ten largest account for over 2.5% of the sample.

The CDR3 sequence holds 16 residues, the cysteine and phenylalanine included. Left in the record is the CDR3 DNA by itself, 48 bases read in frame from the first base. V is reduced by 0 bases and J by 0 bases, leaving a spacing of 9 bases between them. CDR1 and CDR2 were assigned from the germline V gene as SGHVS and FQNEAQ. The V and J genes are TRBV7-8 and TRBJ1-5, and perhaps TRBD1 as D gene, on 5 matching bases. Sequenced input: peripheral blood. The receptor was isolated from an adult man with Graves' ophthalmopathy. The CDR3: CASSLARTTSNQPQHF. The base sequence is TGTGCCAGCAGCTTAGCGCGGACAACTAGCAATCAGCCCCAGCATTTT.